The clone carrying this T cell receptor (beta chain) was seen only a few times. As yet, its antigen is unknown. The CDR3 totals 17 residues. V trimming: 0 bases; J trimming: 4 bases; junction bases outside the gene matches: 11. The V gene's germline CDR1 is SGHRS and CDR2 YFSETQ. These data are taken from a study of cytomegalovirus exposure and HLA in healthy donors. Use of 60 Vbeta and 13 Jbeta primers characterized the PCR. Clones were sequenced by immunoSEQ multiplex PCR, and TCRdb holds only the in-frame ones, with some missing. The data hold some 190,000 clones, with about 9.4% observed a single time. General observations from the study: In a later analysis, V- and J-gene trimming of beta chains associated with a DCLRE1C missense variant, replicated independently.

The sequence derives from a woman in her twenties or thirties in good health and CMV-seropositive. The sample was PBMCs. The chain links TRBV5-1 to TRBJ1-1; 8 bases match TRBD1. This CDR3 reads CASSLDGTGELGTEAFF. CDR3 DNA sequence: TGCGCCAGCAGCTTGGATGGGACAGGTGAGTTGGGCACTGAAGCTTTCTTT.